This T cell receptor (beta chain) is from a study of control samples from healthy donors and cancer patients. There are 14 residues in the CDR3. V was trimmed by 1 base and J by 10 bases, leaving 11 bases between them. In germline, CDR1 is LNHNV, CDR2 YYDKDF (reference sequence). Sequencing used immunoSEQ multiplex PCR; TCRdb keeps in-frame clones, though not all of them. The sample consists of some 100,000 clones, around nine tenths of them appearing once. The sample consisted of blood. The receptor was isolated from a human donor in good health. The donor label of this sample is uncertain. The genes are TRBV15 and TRBJ1-6; D call uncertain. CDR3 sequence: CATSRGPPRSPLHF. The CDR3 DNA reads TGTGCCACCAGCAGAGGACCTCCAAGGTCACCCCTCCACTTT.